The clone carrying this T cell receptor (beta chain) came up a few times. Its antigen is unknown. The data were taken from a study of CD8 T cells in ankylosing spondylitis. Findings and caveats of the study: As reported, disease-linked clones showed significant enrichment in matched ankylosing spondylitis synovial fluid. Characteristic, it appeared, of ankylosing spondylitis blood was a TCR beta motif of eight highly homologous variants. Disease-linked clones were found to be CD8+ and relatively rare in peripheral blood.

Researchers built TCR beta libraries using quantitative 5'-RACE with molecular barcodes. TCRdb called the 5' RACE reads again in MiXCR, with one record for every CDR3 protein. Of fewer than 25,000 distinct CDR3 sequences in the sample, 10% to 15% were seen once. The CDR3 runs to 15 residues. V shed 3 bases and J shed 3 bases, with 14 bases lying between them. CDR1 is SNHLY and CDR2 is FYNNEI in the germline V gene. The receptor comes from a male donor with ankylosing spondylitis or in good health (not recorded which). V gene TRBV2 combines with J gene TRBJ2-5; D might be TRBD1 (5 bases). Source material: blood. CDR3 in DNA: TGTGCCAGCAGTGACCGACAGCCTAGGGAAGAGACCCAGTACTTC. Encoded protein: CASSDRQPREETQYF.